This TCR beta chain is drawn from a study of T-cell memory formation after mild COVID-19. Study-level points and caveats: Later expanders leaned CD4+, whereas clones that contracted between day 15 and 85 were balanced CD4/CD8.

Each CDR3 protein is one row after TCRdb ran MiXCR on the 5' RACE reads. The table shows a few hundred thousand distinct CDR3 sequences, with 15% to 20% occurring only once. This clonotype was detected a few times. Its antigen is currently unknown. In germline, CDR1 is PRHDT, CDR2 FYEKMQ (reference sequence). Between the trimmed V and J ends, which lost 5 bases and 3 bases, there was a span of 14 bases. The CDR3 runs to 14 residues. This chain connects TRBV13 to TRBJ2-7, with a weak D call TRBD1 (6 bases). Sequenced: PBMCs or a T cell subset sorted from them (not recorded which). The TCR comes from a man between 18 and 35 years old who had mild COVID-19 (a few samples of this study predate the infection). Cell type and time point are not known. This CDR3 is CASSRPDSYYEQYF. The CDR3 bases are TGTGCCAGCAGCCGACCGGACAGCTACTACGAGCAGTACTTC. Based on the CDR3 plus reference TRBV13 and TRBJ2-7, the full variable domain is AAGVIQSPRHLIKEKRETATLKCYPIPRHDTVYWYQQGPGQDPQFLISFYEKMQSDKGSIPDRFSAQQFSDYHSELNMSSLELGDSALYFCASSRPDSYYEQYFGPGTRLTVT.